Below are 15 T cell receptor beta chains sequenced from a single sample in a study of vaccination and CD4 T cells after COVID-19 (dated by TCRdb to the early 2020s). Libraries were built with PCR. Sequencing was performed on an Illumina iSeq 100. DNA from cultured CD4+ T cells underwent TCR sequencing with the Oncomine TCR Beta short-read assay at the Johns Hopkins FTIC core. The public reads were quality trimmed at Q25 with fastp and then assembled into clones with MiXCR by TCRdb, keeping productive beta chains. One record per CDR3 amino acid sequence lists the most common genes and DNA. For this sample the table gives about 15,000 distinct CDR3 sequences, of which about 53% were detected only once. The ten largest make up 4% to 5.5% of the sample. No antigen has been identified for these receptors. Interpreted using the paper, the treatment or condition label stands for: approximately nine-day PBMC culture with coronavirus spike peptide pools or control peptides (ViraFEST assay).

The sample consisted of CD4+ T cells from blood, cultured in vitro, taken before SARS-CoV-2 vaccination. These receptors all stem from a human donor who had recovered from COVID-19.

This clonotype showed up just a few times. V is TRBV29-1 and J is TRBJ1-2; 7 bases agree with TRBD1. Per germline, CDR1 SQVTM and CDR2 ANQGSEA. After removal of 6 bases from V and 5 bases from J, the junction contained 15 bases not matched to a gene. The CDR3 loop spans 15 amino acids. The CDR3: CSVPAGTVLEYGYTF. CDR3 coding DNA: TGCAGCGTCCCTGCCGGGACAGTACTCGAGTATGGCTACACCTTC.

In DNA, the CDR3 is TGTGCCAGCAGCCTCAGGGAGGATCAGCCCCAGCATTTT. As protein: CASSLREDQPQHF. The chain combines TRBV9 with TRBJ1-5; maybe TRBD1 (5 bases). V was cut by 4 bases and J by 5 bases, with 10 bases left in between. Germline loops: CDR1 SGDLS, CDR2 YYNGEE. CDR3 length: 13 amino acids. The whole variable domain, filled in from reference TRBV9 and TRBJ1-5, reads DSGVTQTPKHLITATGQRVTLRCSPRSGDLSVYWYQQSLDQGLQFLIQYYNGEERAKGNILERFSAQQFPDLHSELNLSSLELGDSALYFCASSLREDQPQHFGDGTRLSIL.

The rearrangement uses TRBV20-1 and TRBJ2-6, with D unclear. Trimming took off 5 bases at V and 2 bases at J, with 10 bases between the two ends. Germline CDR1 is DFQATT and CDR2 is SNEGSKA (reference sequence). CDR3 length: 14 residues. Written as DNA, the CDR3 is TGCAGTGCTCCTTCGGTGGCTGGGGCCAACGTCCTGACTTTC. Translation: CSAPSVAGANVLTF.

The genes are TRBV6-2 or TRBV6-3 and TRBJ1-2; D uncertain. The CDR3 consists of 13 residues. Germline CDR1 is MNHEY and CDR2 is SVGEGT. V lost 6 bases and J 2 bases, leaving 10 bases between the germline ends. The chain's CDR3 is CASRPDINYGYTF. CDR3 DNA sequence: TGTGCCAGCAGACCCGATATAAACTATGGCTACACCTTC.

This clonotype was observed a handful of times. V gene TRBV27 combines with J gene TRBJ1-6, with D possibly TRBD1 on 5 matching bases. Looked up from germline, CDR1 is MNHEY and CDR2 is SMNVEV (reference sequence). V lost 6 bases, J lost 0 bases, and 12 bases lay in between. The length of the CDR3 is 16 residues. CDR3 in DNA: TGTGCCAGCAGCCACAGGCTCCTCTCCTATAATTCACCCCTCCACTTT. Its protein is CASSHRLLSYNSPLHF.

The chain couples TRBV20-1 to TRBJ2-1, with 13 positions matching TRBD2. After removal of 6 bases from V and 6 bases from J, the junction contained 5 bases not matched to a gene. Germline values: CDR1 DFQATT, CDR2 SNEGSKA (reference sequence). There are 14 residues in the CDR3. CDR3 DNA sequence: TGCAGTGCCGGGACTAGCGGGAACTTCAATGAGCAGTTCTTC. Translation: CSAGTSGNFNEQFF.

In nucleotides, the CDR3 is TGTGCCAGTAGTCCGTACAGCGCTGGGAGGGAACAGCCCCAGCATTTT. It codes for CASSPYSAGREQPQHF. This chain joins TRBV19 and TRBJ1-5; no reliable D call. In germline, CDR1 is LNHDA, CDR2 SQIVND (reference sequence). V was trimmed by 5 bases and J by 7 bases, leaving 21 bases between them. The CDR3 totals 16 residues.

The gene calls are TRBV9 and TRBJ1-2; a weak D match, TRBD1 (5 bases). Trimming took 0 bases from V and 0 from J, leaving 9 bases between them. The CDR3 contains 15 residues. From germline, CDR1 is SGDLS and CDR2 YYNGEE. The CDR3 loop is CASSVEEGPNYGYTF. For the CDR3, the DNA is TGTGCCAGCAGCGTAGAAGAGGGACCTAACTATGGCTACACCTTC. Using reference TRBV9 and TRBJ1-2 for the parts outside the CDR3, the full variable domain is DSGVTQTPKHLITATGQRVTLRCSPRSGDLSVYWYQQSLDQGLQFLIQYYNGEERAKGNILERFSAQQFPDLHSELNLSSLELGDSALYFCASSVEEGPNYGYTFGSGTRLTVV.

The V gene is TRBV7-9, the J gene TRBJ1-1; TRBD1 might be the D (6 bases). Per the germline V gene, CDR1 is SEHNR and CDR2 is FQNEAQ (reference sequence). This CDR3 has 13 residues. Trimming took 1 base from V and 11 from J, leaving 14 bases between them. CDR3 in amino acids: CASSLEGGASAFF. DNA of the CDR3: TGTGCCAGCAGCTTAGAAGGGGGGGCAAGCGCTTTCTTT.

This clonotype was found a few times. V gene TRBV28 combines with J gene TRBJ2-2, with D perhaps TRBD2 (6 bases). The CDR3 runs 13 residues. With 8 bases removed from V and 2 bases from J, the gap between germline ends came to 9 bases. Germline CDR1 is MDHEN and CDR2 is SYDVKM. The CDR3 sequence is CASLGTNTGELFF. In nucleotides, the CDR3 is TGTGCCAGCTTGGGGACTAACACCGGGGAGCTGTTTTTT.

This chain links TRBV7-2 with TRBJ2-3; no firm D call. The CDR3 spans 15 residues. Germline V CDR1 and CDR2: SGHTA, FQGNSA. The V end was cut by 2 bases, the J end by 2 bases, with 11 bases between. The CDR3 DNA follows: TGTGCCAGCAGCTTATTTGGAACGTACACAGATACGCAGTATTTT. Protein: CASSLFGTYTDTQYF.

The chain has TRBV25-1 and TRBJ1-1; 7 nucleotides line up with TRBD1. Germline values: CDR1 MGHDK, CDR2 SYGVNS. This CDR3 has 15 amino acids. The ends lost 6 bases at V and 2 bases at J; junction bases unmatched: 9. CDR3 nucleotide sequence: TGTGCCAGCAGCAGGGGGGTCGGGTTAAACACTGAAGCTTTCTTT. Its protein product is CASSRGVGLNTEAFF.

The CDR3 here is CASSLRYRDGYTF. The DNA for the CDR3 is TGTGCCAGCAGTCTCAGATACAGGGACGGCTACACCTTC. The chain uses TRBV28 and TRBJ1-2; D perhaps matches TRBD1 (6 bases). The germline V gene encodes CDR1 MDHEN and CDR2 SYDVKM. Trimming shortened V by 5 bases and J by 8 bases, and 15 bases separated the two germline ends. CDR3 length equals 13 residues.

This chain uses TRBV19 with TRBJ2-5, with D possibly called TRBD1 or TRBD2 (5 bases each). V lost 5 bases and J lost 4, with 17 bases in between. The length of the CDR3 is 15 residues. Germline assignment: CDR1 LNHDA and CDR2 SQIVND (reference sequence). CDR3 nucleotides: TGTGCCAGTAGTCCTTCCCTGGGTGGGGGAGAGACCCAGTACTTC. This translates into CASSPSLGGGETQYF.

The V gene is TRBV12-3 or TRBV12-4, the J gene TRBJ1-5; D not resolved. There are 14 residues in the CDR3. V lost 3 bases and J 5 bases, leaving 11 bases between the germline ends. The CDR3 DNA reads as TGTGCCAGCAGTTTTGTGGGAAGGGATCAGCCCCAGCATTTT. Protein sequence: CASSFVGRDQPQHF.